The present T cell receptor (beta chain) was sequenced within a study of blood T cell repertoires in COVID-19. Overall study context: Samples representing acute and convalescent COVID-19 were sourced from the United States, Italy and Spain.

Germline loops: CDR1 MNHEY, CDR2 SVGAGI. This CDR3 spans 14 amino acids. The junction had 4 bases not matched to a gene; V was cut back by 5 bases and J by 1 base. TCRdb's copy holds only in-frame clones and misses some; the assay was immunoSEQ multiplex PCR. The sample lists about 270,000 clones; approximately 92% were seen once. The sample consisted of PBMCs or T cells enriched from blood (not recorded which). The sequence came from a woman under 30 who had recovered from COVID-19. The chain combines TRBV6-5 with TRBJ1-1, with 7 positions matching TRBD1. The CDR3 DNA reads as TGTGCCAGCAGTCGACAGGGAAGGAACACTGAAGCTTTCTTT. Protein product: CASSRQGRNTEAFF.